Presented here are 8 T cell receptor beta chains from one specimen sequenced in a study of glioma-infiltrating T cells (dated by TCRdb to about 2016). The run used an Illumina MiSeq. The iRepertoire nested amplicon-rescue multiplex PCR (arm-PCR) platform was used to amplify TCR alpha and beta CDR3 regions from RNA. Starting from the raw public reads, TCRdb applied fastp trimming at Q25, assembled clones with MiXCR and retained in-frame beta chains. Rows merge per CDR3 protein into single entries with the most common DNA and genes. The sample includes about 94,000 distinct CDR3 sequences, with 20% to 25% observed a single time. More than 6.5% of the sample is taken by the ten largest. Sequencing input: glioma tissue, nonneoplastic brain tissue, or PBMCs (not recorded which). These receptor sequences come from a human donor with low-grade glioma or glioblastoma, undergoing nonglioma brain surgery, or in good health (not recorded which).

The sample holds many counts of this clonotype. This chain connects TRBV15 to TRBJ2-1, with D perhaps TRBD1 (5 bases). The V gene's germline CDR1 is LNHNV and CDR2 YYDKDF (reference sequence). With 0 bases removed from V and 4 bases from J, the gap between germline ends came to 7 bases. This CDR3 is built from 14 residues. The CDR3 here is CATSRDRQYNEQFF. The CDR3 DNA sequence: TGTGCCACCAGCAGAGATCGACAGTACAATGAGCAGTTCTTC.

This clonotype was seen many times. The chain's CDR3 is CSAILGGDNEQFF. CDR3 bases: TGCAGTGCTATCCTGGGGGGTGACAATGAGCAGTTCTTC. This chain uses TRBV20-1 with TRBJ2-1; a weak D match, TRBD2 (6 bases). Germline lookup yields CDR1 DFQATT and CDR2 SNEGSKA (reference sequence). The CDR3 length is 13 residues. The V gene lost 4 bases and the J gene lost 5 bases, with 12 bases spanning the gap.

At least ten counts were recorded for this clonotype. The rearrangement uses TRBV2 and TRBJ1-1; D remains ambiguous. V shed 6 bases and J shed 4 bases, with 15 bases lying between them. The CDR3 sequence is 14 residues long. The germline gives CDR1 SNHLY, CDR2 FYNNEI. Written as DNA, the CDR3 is TGTGCCAGCAGGTCCGAGGGCGGACGCACTGAAGCTTTCTTT. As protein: CASRSEGGRTEAFF.

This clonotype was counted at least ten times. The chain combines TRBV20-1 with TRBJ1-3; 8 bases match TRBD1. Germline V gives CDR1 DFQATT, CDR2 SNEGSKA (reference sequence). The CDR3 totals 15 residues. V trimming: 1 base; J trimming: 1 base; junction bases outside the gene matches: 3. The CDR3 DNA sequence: TGCAGTGCTAGAGGATACAGGGGGTCTGGAAACACCATATATTTT. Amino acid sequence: CSARGYRGSGNTIYF.

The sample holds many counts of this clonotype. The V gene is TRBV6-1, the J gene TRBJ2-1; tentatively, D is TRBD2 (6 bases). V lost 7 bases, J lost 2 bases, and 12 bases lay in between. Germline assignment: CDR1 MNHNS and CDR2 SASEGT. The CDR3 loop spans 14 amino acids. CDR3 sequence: CASKAGTTYNEQFF. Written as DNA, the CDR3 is TGTGCCAGCAAGGCGGGAACTACCTACAATGAGCAGTTCTTC.

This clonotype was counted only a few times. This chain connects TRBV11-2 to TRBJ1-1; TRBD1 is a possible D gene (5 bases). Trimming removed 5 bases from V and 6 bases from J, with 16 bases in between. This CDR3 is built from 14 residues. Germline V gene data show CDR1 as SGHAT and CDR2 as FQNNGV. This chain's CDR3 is CASSLHFRQPEAFF. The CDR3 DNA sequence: TGTGCCAGCAGCCTCCATTTTAGACAGCCTGAAGCTTTCTTT. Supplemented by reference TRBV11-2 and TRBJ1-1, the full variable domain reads EAGVAQSPRYKIIEKRQSVAFWCNPISGHATLYWYQQILGQGPKLLIQFQNNGVVDDSQLPKDRFSAERLKGVDSTLKIQPAKLEDSAVYLCASSLHFRQPEAFFGQGTRLTVV.

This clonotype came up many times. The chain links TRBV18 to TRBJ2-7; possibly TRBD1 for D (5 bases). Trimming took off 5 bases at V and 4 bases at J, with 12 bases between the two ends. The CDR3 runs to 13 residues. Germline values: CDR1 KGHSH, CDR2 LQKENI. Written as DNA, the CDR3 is TGTGCCAGCTCATCACAGGACGGGTACGAGCAGTACTTC. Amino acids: CASSSQDGYEQYF.

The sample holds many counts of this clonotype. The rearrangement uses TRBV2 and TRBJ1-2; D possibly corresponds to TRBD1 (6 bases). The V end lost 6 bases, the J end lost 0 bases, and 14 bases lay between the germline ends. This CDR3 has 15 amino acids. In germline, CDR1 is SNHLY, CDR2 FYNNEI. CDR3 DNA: TGTGCCAGCAGAGAGGACAGTAATACTAACTATGGCTACACCTTC. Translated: CASREDSNTNYGYTF.